This T cell receptor (beta chain) was identified during a study of CD8+CD57+ T cells in acquired aplastic anemia. Selection for sequencing was limited to patients who had shown CD8+CD57+ cell expansion by flow cytometry. Comments on this clonotype: The target antigen is unknown.

Germline V gene data show CDR1 as LGHNA and CDR2 as YNFKEQ. The CDR3 has 14 amino acids. Genomic DNA templated the TCR beta VDJ and CDR3 profiling. One entry per CDR3 protein, called by TCRdb with MiXCR from the reads. The data hold fewer than 250,000 distinct CDR3 sequences, with more than 45% observed a single time. General study findings and limits: Between patients and controls, CD8+ Simpson's diversity did not vary significantly.

Sequenced sample: sorted CD4+, CD8+, or CD8+CD57+ T cells (not recorded which) from PBMCs. This receptor was taken from a human donor with aplastic anemia. The chain carries TRBV4-2 and TRBJ2-5; 8 bases are shared with TRBD1. The better agreement between TRBJ2-7 and the DNA end casts doubt on the J call. CDR3 DNA sequence: TGTGCCAGCAGCTCAACCTGGACAGGGAACGAGCAGTACTTC. Translated, it gives CASSSTWTGNEQYF.